This T cell receptor beta chain was retrieved from a study of cytomegalovirus exposure and HLA in healthy donors. The PCR had 60 Vbeta and 13 Jbeta primers. Some clones are missing from TCRdb's copy, which holds only in-frame ones; the method was immunoSEQ multiplex PCR. The data contain about 89,000 clones, roughly 80% of them singletons. Unmatched junction bases numbered 4, after V lost 8 bases and J lost 1 base. The CDR3 extends over 14 amino acids. From germline, CDR1 is LNHDA and CDR2 SQIVND (reference sequence). The V gene is TRBV19, the J gene TRBJ2-7; TRBD2 matches at 11 bases. This receptor was taken from a man aged 25-40 years in good health and CMV-seronegative. Sample: PBMCs. The CDR3 DNA reads TGTGCCAGTGCCCTAGCGGGAGGTTCCTACGAGCAGTACTTC. It encodes CASALAGGSYEQYF.